The 32 T cell receptor beta chains reported below all come from one sample, sequenced in a study of blood T cell repertoires in COVID-19. Some clones are missing from TCRdb's copy, which holds only in-frame ones; the method was immunoSEQ multiplex PCR. Of some 30,000 clones listed, roughly four fifths are singletons. The sequencing input was peripheral blood. The receptor source for this set is a man between 70 and 80 years old with active COVID-19.

The chain joins TRBV30 to TRBJ2-2, with a possible D match to TRBD2 (5 bases). Trimming pared 1 base from V and 3 bases from J, leaving 15 bases between. There are 16 residues in the CDR3. Germline assignment: CDR1 GTSNPN and CDR2 SVGIG (reference sequence). The CDR3 spells CAWSERGLGYTGELFF. As DNA, the CDR3 is TGTGCCTGGAGTGAACGAGGGCTGGGTTACACCGGGGAGCTGTTTTTT.

The chain has TRBV7-8 and TRBJ2-1; a possible D gene is TRBD2 (6 bases). V lost 5 bases, J lost 4 bases, and 15 bases lay in between. Germline CDR1 SGHVS, CDR2 FQNEAQ. The CDR3 has 15 amino acids. The CDR3 is CASSLSTRKYNEQFF. CDR3 sequence (DNA): TGTGCCAGCAGCCTCTCGACTAGAAAATACAATGAGCAGTTCTTC.

V and J are TRBV6-5 and TRBJ2-5, with D tentatively TRBD2 (6 bases). This CDR3 contains 16 residues. V dropped 0 bases and J dropped 5 bases, with 16 bases sitting between them. The V gene's germline CDR1 is MNHEY and CDR2 SVGAGI. As DNA, the CDR3 is TGTGCCAGCAGTTACTCGGAATTGCGGGAAATGGAGACCCAGTACTTC. Translation: CASSYSELREMETQYF.

This chain links TRBV18 with TRBJ1-3, with D hard to call. Trimming removed 3 bases from V and 4 bases from J, with 7 bases in between. In germline, CDR1 is KGHSH, CDR2 LQKENI. This CDR3 contains 13 residues. The CDR3 protein is CASSPSEGNTIYF. The CDR3 nucleotides read TGTGCCAGCTCACCCTCCGAGGGAAACACCATATATTTT. The whole variable domain, filled in from reference TRBV18 and TRBJ1-3, reads NAGVMQNPRHLVRRRGQEARLRCSPMKGHSHVYWYRQLPEEGLKFMVYLQKENIIDESGMPKERFSAEFPKEGPSILRIQQVVRGDSAAYFCASSPSEGNTIYFGEGSWLTVV.

The chain couples TRBV28 to TRBJ2-1, with D tentatively TRBD1 (6 bases). The germline gives CDR1 MDHEN, CDR2 SYDVKM. CDR3 length: 14 amino acids. V was trimmed by 6 bases and J by 8 bases, leaving 17 bases between them. The CDR3 is CASRPRGIGHEQFF. DNA for the CDR3: TGTGCCAGCAGGCCCAGGGGTATCGGCCATGAGCAGTTCTTC.

The J gene is TRBJ2-4, the V gene TRBV6-6, with 7 bases fitting TRBD1. Trimming took 8 bases from V and 2 from J; bases not matched to a gene: 6. CDR3 length: 14 amino acids. From germline, CDR1 is MNHNY and CDR2 SVGAGI (reference sequence). The CDR3 here is CASGQGVTKNIQYF. For the CDR3, the DNA is TGTGCCAGCGGTCAGGGGGTAACCAAAAACATTCAGTACTTC.

The gene calls are TRBV28 and TRBJ2-3; TRBD2 aligns across 14 bases. With 5 bases clipped from V and 9 bases from J, the junction kept 4 bases outside the gene matches. The CDR3 is 14 amino acids. Germline CDR1 MDHEN, CDR2 SYDVKM. The CDR3 loop reads CASSEGLAGATQYF. CDR3 nucleotide sequence: TGTGCCAGCAGTGAGGGACTAGCGGGAGCCACGCAGTATTTT.

The gene calls are TRBV9 and TRBJ2-5; 13 nucleotides align to TRBD2. This CDR3 comprises 17 residues. In germline, CDR1 is SGDLS, CDR2 YYNGEE. V lost 3 bases and J lost 4; bases outside the gene matches: 9. Here the CDR3 reads CASSAGTSGGAGETQYF. CDR3 nucleotides: TGTGCCAGCAGCGCCGGAACTAGCGGGGGGGCAGGAGAGACCCAGTACTTC.

The gene calls are TRBV5-4 and TRBJ2-1; D possibly corresponds to TRBD2 (5 bases). Germline assignment: CDR1 SGHNT and CDR2 YYREEE (reference sequence). This CDR3 region has 16 residues. V was clipped by 4 bases and J by 0 bases, with 14 bases between them. The CDR3 nucleotides read TGTGCCAGCAGCCCCCGAGCGGCGAGCTCCTACAATGAGCAGTTCTTC. Translating gives CASSPRAASSYNEQFF.

The chain uses TRBV19 and TRBJ1-2, with D hard to call. V dropped 7 bases and J dropped 3 bases, with 9 bases sitting between them. The germline V gene has CDR1 LNHDA and CDR2 SQIVND (reference sequence). This CDR3 contains 12 residues. CDR3 sequence (DNA): TGTGCCAGTAAGAGTTTCCACTATGGCTACACCTTC. This encodes CASKSFHYGYTF.

The J gene is TRBJ2-1, the V gene TRBV7-9, with 10 bases that match TRBD1. V shed 6 bases and J 5 bases; nucleotides not matched to a gene: 4. The CDR3 loop spans 14 amino acids. CDR1 and CDR2 (germline): SEHNR, FQNEAQ (reference sequence). CDR3 in DNA: TGTGCCAGCAGGCAAGGACAGGGGGACAATGAGCAGTTCTTC. It codes for CASRQGQGDNEQFF.

This clone has more than one count but fewer than ten. This chain links TRBV6-5 with TRBJ1-2; D is uncertain. The germline V gene has CDR1 MNHEY and CDR2 SVGAGI. The CDR3 is made up of 13 amino acids. V was clipped by 2 bases and J by 4 bases, with 8 bases between them. The CDR3 is CASSYEGVYGYTF. In nucleotides, the CDR3 is TGTGCCAGCAGTTACGAGGGCGTCTATGGCTACACCTTC.

As DNA, the CDR3 is TGCGCCAGCAGCTTGGGGTGGGACAGGGGGAGCGGTTCAGCTTTCTTT. Its translation: CASSLGWDRGSGSAFF. The chain carries TRBV5-1 and TRBJ1-1, with 11 nucleotides matching TRBD1. The V gene's germline CDR1 is SGHRS and CDR2 YFSETQ. There are 16 residues in the CDR3. V shed 0 bases, J shed 10 bases, and the junction held 11 bases outside the gene matches.

As concerns this clone: One junction end disagrees with the germline gene, perhaps due to a read error. The V call is TRBV18, the J call TRBJ1-1; possible D gene TRBD1, 6 bases. CDR3 size: 15 residues. Germline V CDR1 and CDR2: KGHSH, LQKENI. The CDR3 region is CASSPRAGVKTEAFF. The CDR3 nucleotides are TGTGCCAGCTCACCGCGAGCAGGGGTGAAGACTGAAGCTTTCTTT. The complete variable domain, with remaining parts taken from reference TRBV18 and TRBJ1-1, reads NAGVMQNPRHLVRRRGQEARLRCSPMKGHSHVYWYRQLPEEGLKFMVYLQKENIIDESGMPKERFSAEFPKEGPSILRIQQVVRGDSAAYFCASSPRAGVKTEAFFGQGTRLTVV.

The chain is built from TRBV20-1 and TRBJ2-1, with 8 positions matching TRBD2. CDR3 length equals 14 residues. Germline V CDR1 and CDR2: DFQATT, SNEGSKA (reference sequence). V lost 3 bases and J lost 5; bases outside the gene matches: 6. CDR3 DNA: TGCAGTGCTAGTGGGCGGGGGGTCAACAATGAGCAGTTCTTC. Its protein product is CSASGRGVNNEQFF.

This chain connects TRBV9 to TRBJ2-3; 7 bases map to TRBD1. This CDR3 comprises 14 residues. The germline V gene encodes CDR1 SGDLS and CDR2 YYNGEE. Losses at the gene ends were 3 bases for V and 4 bases for J; bases not matched to a gene: 5. The CDR3 sequence: CASSETGSADTQYF. The CDR3 nucleotides read TGTGCCAGCAGCGAGACAGGGTCGGCAGATACGCAGTATTTT.

The CDR3 here is CASSITDRGTEAFF. CDR3 DNA: TGTGCCAGTAGTATAACGGACCGGGGCACTGAAGCTTTCTTT. The genes are TRBV19 and TRBJ1-1; D is uncertain. Germline V gives CDR1 LNHDA, CDR2 SQIVND (reference sequence). The CDR3 extends over 14 amino acids. V was clipped by 2 bases and J by 4 bases, with 11 bases between them. The complete variable domain, with remaining parts taken from reference TRBV19 and TRBJ1-1, reads DGGITQSPKYLFRKEGQNVTLSCEQNLNHDAMYWYRQDPGQGLRLIYYSQIVNDFQKGDIAEGYSVSREKKESFPLTVTSAQKNPTAFYLCASSITDRGTEAFFGQGTRLTVV.

V gene TRBV19 combines with J gene TRBJ1-1; possible D gene TRBD1, 6 bases. Trimming took off 6 bases at V and 1 base at J, with 12 bases between the two ends. The CDR3 runs to 14 residues. Per the germline V gene, CDR1 is LNHDA and CDR2 is SQIVND (reference sequence). Here the CDR3 DNA reads TGTGCCAGTAGGCACAGGGATACGAACACTGAAGCTTTCTTT. Protein: CASRHRDTNTEAFF.

The chain is built from TRBV19 and TRBJ2-1; tentatively, D is TRBD2 (6 bases). The CDR3 extends over 15 amino acids. The germline V gene encodes CDR1 LNHDA and CDR2 SQIVND (reference sequence). Trimming pared 1 base from V and 1 base from J, leaving 8 bases between. The CDR3 loop reads CASSIAGVSYNEQFF. The CDR3, as DNA: TGTGCCAGTAGTATAGCGGGAGTGTCCTACAATGAGCAGTTCTTC.

The rearrangement links TRBV4-1 to TRBJ1-2; D remains ambiguous. Germline lookup yields CDR1 MGHRA and CDR2 YSYEKL. V was shortened by 2 bases and J by 3 bases, with 16 bases between the two germline ends. The CDR3 covers 16 residues. This chain's CDR3 is CASSQRATSPDYGYTF. In nucleotides, the CDR3 is TGCGCCAGCAGCCAACGAGCAACGAGTCCCGACTATGGCTACACCTTC.

The chain links TRBV2 to TRBJ2-3, with 7 bases fitting TRBD2. The CDR3 extends over 15 amino acids. From germline, CDR1 is SNHLY and CDR2 FYNNEI. The ends lost 5 bases at V and 6 bases at J; junction bases unmatched: 11. CDR3 residues: CASSRAGEEVDTQYF. The CDR3 DNA reads as TGTGCCAGCAGTCGTGCGGGAGAGGAGGTGGATACGCAGTATTTT.

This clone was seen only once. V usage is TRBV2 and J usage is TRBJ2-1; 8 nucleotides match TRBD1. Germline values: CDR1 SNHLY, CDR2 FYNNEI. V was pared by 1 base and J by 4 bases, with 0 bases of the junction left unmatched. The CDR3 loop spans 14 amino acids. CDR3 coding DNA: TGTGCCAGCAGTGAAGGGACAGGGTACAATGAGCAGTTCTTC. Translation gives CASSEGTGYNEQFF.

The chain combines TRBV6-2 or TRBV6-3 with TRBJ1-5; D remains unclear. V dropped 5 bases and J dropped 4 bases, with 9 bases sitting between them. This CDR3 has 13 residues. Germline lookup yields CDR1 MNHEY and CDR2 SVGEGT. This chain's CDR3 is CASSNNRNQPQHF. CDR3 nucleotide sequence: TGTGCCAGCAGTAATAACAGAAATCAGCCCCAGCATTTT.

This clone appeared a single time. The chain carries TRBV29-1 and TRBJ2-3; 10 bases are a match to TRBD2. The V gene's germline CDR1 is SQVTM and CDR2 ANQGSEA. The CDR3 is 16 amino acids. The V and J ends lost 7 bases and 2 bases, in that order; junction bases with no gene match: 12. CDR3 DNA sequence: TGCAGCGCTAAGCCCTATAGCGGGAGGACCACAGATACGCAGTATTTT. This gives the protein CSAKPYSGRTTDTQYF.

The chain has TRBV6-1 and TRBJ1-5; D not certain. CDR1 and CDR2 (germline): MNHNS, SASEGT. Trimming removed 2 bases at V and 9 bases at J, with 17 bases between. CDR3 length: 15 amino acids. CDR3 sequence (DNA): TGTGCCAGCAGTGAATTTAGTAGGTTGGAGGGGCCCCAGCATTTT. Translated: CASSEFSRLEGPQHF.

This clone appeared once. The rearrangement joins TRBV6-5 to TRBJ2-7; D possibly corresponds to TRBD1 (7 bases). The germline V gene encodes CDR1 MNHEY and CDR2 SVGAGI. Trimming left V 7 bases short and J 6 bases short, with 19 bases between. The CDR3 loop spans 14 amino acids. Here the CDR3 DNA reads TGTGCCAGCATTGTCCAGGGGGGCCTTAGCGAGCAGTACTTC. It specifies CASIVQGGLSEQYF.

The J gene is TRBJ2-5, the V gene TRBV19, with 11 positions matching TRBD2. V shed 4 bases and J 5 bases; nucleotides not matched to a gene: 6. CDR1 LNHDA and CDR2 SQIVND come from the germline V gene (reference sequence). The CDR3 extends over 15 amino acids. The CDR3 spells CASSTLIAGGETQYF. The CDR3 DNA reads TGTGCCAGTAGTACCCTTATAGCGGGGGGGGAGACCCAGTACTTC.

The chain links TRBV5-1 to TRBJ1-1; D not certain. Trimming took off 5 bases at V and 5 bases at J, with 16 bases between the two ends. The germline V gene encodes CDR1 SGHRS and CDR2 YFSETQ. The CDR3 runs 14 residues. CDR3 region: CASSQAGAVTEAFF. The CDR3 nucleotides are TGCGCCAGCAGTCAAGCGGGCGCCGTGACTGAAGCTTTCTTT.

This chain links TRBV10-3 with TRBJ1-5; tentatively, D is TRBD1 (5 bases). The V end lost 0 bases, the J end lost 2 bases, and 8 bases lay between the germline ends. Germline V gene lookup returns CDR1 ENHRY and CDR2 SYGVKD. CDR3 length: 15 residues. The CDR3 nucleotides are TGTGCCATCAGTGAGTCAGGGGATCGCAATCAGCCCCAGCATTTT. This sequence encodes CAISESGDRNQPQHF.

The rearrangement links TRBV4-2 to TRBJ1-5; no clear D. In germline, CDR1 is LGHNA, CDR2 YNFKEQ. This CDR3 has 15 residues. V gave up 0 bases and J gave up 6 bases, with 12 bases separating them. The CDR3 region has the DNA TGTGCCAGCAGCCAAGATCGGCAGGCCACTCAGCCCCAGCATTTT. As protein: CASSQDRQATQPQHF.

The V and J genes are TRBV5-4 and TRBJ2-7; D gene uncertain. The germline V gene encodes CDR1 SGHNT and CDR2 YYREEE (reference sequence). V lost 0 bases and J 2 bases, leaving 9 bases between the germline ends. The CDR3 length is 14 residues. The DNA of the CDR3 is TGTGCCAGCAGCTTGGTACCTGGGCCCTACGAGCAGTACTTC. Amino acid sequence: CASSLVPGPYEQYF.

V gene TRBV5-1 combines with J gene TRBJ1-3; D might be TRBD1 (6 bases). This CDR3 spans 14 amino acids. CDR1 and CDR2 from the germline V gene are SGHRS and YFSETQ. Trimming removed 0 bases from V and 4 bases from J, with 8 bases in between. Here the CDR3 reads CASSLGDTGNTIYF. The DNA for the CDR3 is TGCGCCAGCAGCTTGGGGGACACCGGAAACACCATATATTTT.